This TCR beta chain was obtained from a study of cytomegalovirus exposure and HLA in healthy donors. Germline V lookup: CDR1 SGHTS, CDR2 YDEGEE. V was trimmed by 1 base and J by 1 base, leaving 5 bases between them. The CDR3 covers 13 residues. This PCR relied on a set of 60 Vbeta primers and 13 Jbeta primers. Sequencing used immunoSEQ multiplex PCR; TCRdb keeps in-frame clones, though not all of them. The sample includes around 100,000 clones, around 64% of them seen just once. The sample taken for sequencing was PBMCs. The rearrangement links TRBV5-8 to TRBJ1-1, with D unclear. The receptor was isolated from a man aged 25-45 years in good health and CMV-seropositive. CDR3 nucleotides: TGTGCCAGCAGCTTGCCCGGGAACACTGAAGCTTTCTTT. This encodes CASSLPGNTEAFF.